This T cell receptor beta chain emerged from a study of blood T cell repertoires in COVID-19. Study context: The study drew acute and convalescent COVID-19 samples from the United States, Italy and Spain. T cells, B-cell-depleted T cells, or PBMCs provided the cDNA or gDNA that served as material.

This CDR3 is built from 16 residues. Germline values: CDR1 LNHNV, CDR2 YYDKDF (reference sequence). J lost 4 bases, V lost 3 bases, and 6 bases had no gene match. In the original workflow: For nucleated cells, counts were estimated from reference gene primer amplification. Using immunoSEQ multiplex PCR, the repertoire was profiled, and TCRdb retains in-frame clones only, with some absent. From that table come the V and J calls and clone size; the DNA was used to work out D and trimming. The repertoire holds tens of thousands of clones, about 80% seen once, with around 28% in the top ten. The V gene is TRBV15, the J gene TRBJ2-3; TRBD2 agrees at 11 bases. The sample comprised peripheral blood. The receptor's source is a human donor in a cohort sampled during active COVID-19. CDR3 nucleotides: TGTGCCACCAGCAGGGATATAGCGGGGGGGGCAGATACGCAGTATTTT. Amino acid sequence: CATSRDIAGGADTQYF.